A selection of T cell receptor beta chains follows, all from one sample in a study of cytomegalovirus exposure and HLA in healthy donors. TCRdb keeps only in-frame clones here, not all; method: immunoSEQ multiplex PCR. Found here are tens of thousands of clones, 65% to 85% of them singletons; the top ten hold around 6%. The sample was PBMCs. All receptors derive from a male donor in good health and CMV-seronegative. Both conserved end residues are part of each CDR3. A D gene is named only where the DNA matches it firmly. A clone size is listed for some rows: how often the clone was seen (once, few, many), or a class if it is expanded.

V gene	J gene	clone size	D gene	CDR3 protein	CDR3 DNA
TRBV11-2	TRBJ2-3	NA	TRBD2	CASSLARAGGTDTQYF	TGTGCCAGCAGCTTAGCCCGCGCGGGGGGCACAGATACGCAGTATTTT
TRBV11-2	TRBJ2-7	NA	TRBD2	CASSSRTSGGSYEQYF	TGTGCCAGCAGCTCTCGTACTAGCGGGGGCTCCTACGAGCAGTACTTC
TRBV7-2	TRBJ2-7	NA	TRBD2	CASSPRTSFYEQYF	TGTGCCAGCAGCCCCCGGACTAGCTTCTACGAGCAGTACTTC
TRBV5-1	TRBJ1-1	NA	TRBD1	CASRRDRVNTEAFF	TGCGCCAGCAGACGTGACAGGGTGAACACTGAAGCTTTCTTT
TRBV5-4	TRBJ2-2	NA	TRBD1	CASSWDRGRTGELFF	TGTGCCAGCAGCTGGGACAGGGGGCGCACCGGGGAGCTGTTTTTT
TRBV2	TRBJ1-2	NA	NA	CASSEVRAYGYTF	TGTGCCAGCAGTGAAGTCAGGGCCTATGGCTACACCTTC
TRBV7-6	TRBJ2-1	NA	TRBD2	CASSLVSTSGGALSNEQFF	TGTGCCAGCAGCTTAGTTTCGACTAGCGGGGGGGCCCTCTCCAATGAGCAGTTCTTC
TRBV19	TRBJ1-5	NA	TRBD1	CASSIPGGLRQPQHF	TGTGCCAGTAGTATCCCAGGGGGCCTGAGGCAGCCCCAGCATTTT
TRBV2	TRBJ1-4	NA	NA	CASRPTFVANEKLFF	TGTGCCAGCAGACCCACTTTTGTGGCTAATGAAAAACTGTTTTTT
TRBV5-1	TRBJ2-7	NA	TRBD1	CASSLIDRGYEQYF	TGCGCCAGCAGCTTGATAGACAGGGGCTACGAGCAGTACTTC
TRBV12-5	TRBJ2-7	NA	NA	CASGPSSVDRGYEQYF	TGTGCTAGTGGTCCCTCTTCCGTGGACCGGGGGTACGAGCAGTACTTC
TRBV6-6	TRBJ1-2	NA	TRBD1	CASSYSGQENYGYTF	TGTGCCAGCAGTTACTCGGGACAGGAGAACTATGGCTACACCTTC
TRBV25-1	TRBJ1-2	few	NA	CASTGQGYGSTF	TGTGCCAGTACGGGCCAGGGCTATGGCTCCACCTTC
TRBV13	TRBJ1-2	NA	NA	CASSLGETGRYGYTF	TGTGCCAGCAGCTTAGGTGAGACAGGCCGCTATGGCTACACCTTC
TRBV19	TRBJ2-7	NA	NA	CASSIFRGGEQYF	TGTGCCAGTAGTATCTTTCGGGGTGGCGAGCAGTACTTC
TRBV11-2	TRBJ1-1	NA	NA	CASSLGLSTEAFF	TGTGCCAGCAGCTTAGGGTTGAGCACTGAAGCTTTCTTT
TRBV7-2	TRBJ1-1	NA	NA	CASSAGPRDTEAFF	TGTGCCAGCAGCGCGGGGCCCCGAGACACTGAAGCTTTCTTT
TRBV19	TRBJ2-5	NA	NA	CASSTQARETQYF	TGTGCCAGTAGTACACAGGCCCGGGAGACCCAGTACTTC